The clone carrying this T cell receptor beta chain has ten or more counts. Its cognate antigen is unknown. This CDR3 has 13 residues. Trimming took off 6 bases at V and 4 bases at J, with 12 bases between the two ends. This record belongs to a study of response to subunit inactivated influenza vaccine. Findings and limits, study-wide: After each seasonal influenza vaccination, few new T cells are recruited, the authors suggested.

Each CDR3 protein gets one entry after TCRdb re-called the RT-PCR reads with MiXCR. The table shows around 570,000 distinct CDR3 sequences, with approximately 7.6% occurring only once. This receptor was taken from a man between 45 and 75 years old who received an inactivated influenza vaccine. V gene TRBV12-3 or TRBV12-4 combines with J gene TRBJ1-2; D gene ambiguous. Here the sequenced sample was PBMCs from blood, taken around 25 months after vaccination. Here the CDR3 reads CASSLDGSYGYTF. As DNA, the CDR3 is TGTGCCAGCAGCCTCGACGGGAGCTATGGCTACACCTTC.